The clone carrying this T cell receptor (beta chain) was counted at least ten times. Antigen unknown. The sample comes from a study of T cells in Graves' hyperthyroidism and ophthalmopathy. General study findings and limits: The majority of expanded thyroid clonotypes above 0.001 also appeared in blood.

V lost 5 bases to trimming and J lost 3 bases, with 8 bases between them. Germline V gene data show CDR1 as SGHTA and CDR2 as FQGNSA. CDR3 length: 12 residues. Researchers amplified the TCR beta CDR3 regions from RNA transcripts. An initial round of RT-PCR targeting the TCR CDR3 relied on the HTBI primer set. TCRdb itself ran the multiplex PCR reads through MiXCR, one entry per CDR3 protein. The sample has more than 500,000 distinct CDR3 sequences; 12% to 15% are singletons. The hyperthyroidism was newly diagnosed and had lasted under 2 months; the patients were aged 18 to 65. Sequences were obtained from blood. The rearrangement uses TRBV7-2 and TRBJ2-7, with D perhaps TRBD2 (5 bases). The source of this sequence is a woman between 40 and 55 years old with Graves' hyperthyroidism. CDR3: CASSPAGYEQYF. Here the CDR3 DNA reads TGTGCCAGCAGCCCCGCGGGCTACGAGCAGTACTTC.